Listed below are T cell receptor beta chains from one sample, sequenced in a study of blood T cells in healthy people across ages. In TCRdb, the 5' RACE reads were re-called with MiXCR into one record per CDR3 protein. This table has about 720,000 distinct CDR3 sequences, approximately 25% appearing once. The same sample was also studied in work on T cells of mothers and their children.

The sequenced material came from blood. The receptors come from a boy between 5 and 17 years old in good health. Both conserved end residues are part of each CDR3. Fields, in order: D gene, J gene, V gene, clone size, CDR3 protein, CDR3 DNA. D genes are given only for firm matches. Clone size, where shown, is once, few, many, or a class for clones that have expanded.

d_gene: TRBD1; j_gene: TRBJ1-2; v_gene: TRBV28; abundance: NA; CDR3aa: CASTLGDRLEGYTF; CDR3nt: TGTGCCAGCACCCTGGGGGACAGGTTGGAGGGCTACACCTTC
d_gene: NA; j_gene: TRBJ2-4; v_gene: TRBV27; abundance: NA; CDR3aa: CASSKTGGNIQYF; CDR3nt: TGTGCCAGCAGCAAGACAGGCGGAAACATTCAGTACTTC
d_gene: NA; j_gene: TRBJ2-4; v_gene: TRBV4-1; abundance: few; CDR3aa: CASSRGRPGARAKNIQYF; CDR3nt: TGCGCCAGCAGCCGCGGTAGGCCGGGGGCCCGGGCCAAAAACATTCAGTACTTC
d_gene: TRBD1; j_gene: TRBJ2-1; v_gene: TRBV12-5; abundance: NA; CDR3aa: CASGLVRGPGGSYNEQFF; CDR3nt: TGTGCTAGTGGTTTGGTCCGAGGTCCAGGGGGCTCCTACAATGAGCAGTTCTTC
d_gene: TRBD1; j_gene: TRBJ1-4; v_gene: TRBV27; abundance: few; CDR3aa: CASSPGTGDGEKLFF; CDR3nt: TGTGCCAGCAGTCCCGGGACAGGGGATGGTGAAAAACTGTTTTTT
d_gene: TRBD1; j_gene: TRBJ2-5; v_gene: TRBV2; abundance: NA; CDR3aa: CASNTGQSGETQYF; CDR3nt: TGTGCCAGCAATACGGGACAGTCGGGGGAGACCCAGTACTTC
d_gene: NA; j_gene: TRBJ2-3; v_gene: TRBV29-1; abundance: NA; CDR3aa: CSVEKGISTDTQYF; CDR3nt: TGCAGCGTGGAAAAGGGTATAAGCACAGATACGCAGTATTTT
d_gene: NA; j_gene: TRBJ1-1; v_gene: TRBV14; abundance: NA; CDR3aa: CASSQDWGRLNTEAFF; CDR3nt: TGTGCCAGCAGCCAAGATTGGGGCAGGCTGAACACTGAAGCTTTCTTT
d_gene: NA; j_gene: TRBJ1-1; v_gene: TRBV25-1; abundance: few; CDR3aa: CASSEFMEGTEAFF; CDR3nt: TGTGCCAGCAGTGAATTTATGGAGGGTACTGAAGCTTTCTTT
d_gene: NA; j_gene: TRBJ2-5; v_gene: TRBV28; abundance: few; CDR3aa: CASSFRDHQETQYF; CDR3nt: TGTGCCAGCAGTTTCAGGGACCACCAAGAGACCCAGTACTTC
d_gene: TRBD1; j_gene: TRBJ1-4; v_gene: TRBV10-3; abundance: medium-sized; CDR3aa: CAIRPGTGPNEKLFF; CDR3nt: TGTGCCATCAGGCCCGGGACAGGGCCTAATGAAAAACTGTTTTTT
d_gene: NA; j_gene: TRBJ2-7; v_gene: TRBV5-1; abundance: few; CDR3aa: CASSFAGTDEQYF; CDR3nt: TGCGCCAGCAGCTTTGCAGGGACTGACGAGCAGTACTTC
d_gene: NA; j_gene: TRBJ1-2; v_gene: TRBV20-1; abundance: NA; CDR3aa: CSAPHQEGVRGEGSDPVKYTF; CDR3nt: TGCAGTGCACCTCATCAGGAGGGAGTTCGGGGAGAGGGATCAGACCCCGTAAAATACACCTTC
d_gene: TRBD1; j_gene: TRBJ1-4; v_gene: TRBV12-3/TRBV12-4; abundance: NA; CDR3aa: CASSWGDRGIAEKLFF; CDR3nt: TGTGCCAGCAGTTGGGGGGACAGGGGTATTGCTGAAAAACTGTTTTTT
d_gene: NA; j_gene: TRBJ1-2; v_gene: TRBV6-1; abundance: NA; CDR3aa: CASSAGGQPYGYTF; CDR3nt: TGTGCCAGCAGTGCGGGGGGCCAGCCCTATGGCTACACCTTC
d_gene: NA; j_gene: TRBJ2-6; v_gene: TRBV4-3; abundance: NA; CDR3aa: CASSQEGNSGANALTF; CDR3nt: TGCGCCAGCAGCCAAGAGGGGAACTCTGGGGCCAACGCCCTGACTTTC
d_gene: TRBD2; j_gene: TRBJ2-1; v_gene: TRBV4-2; abundance: many; CDR3aa: CASSIAGAYNEQFF; CDR3nt: TGTGCCAGCAGCATAGCGGGGGCCTACAATGAGCAGTTCTTC
d_gene: NA; j_gene: TRBJ1-6; v_gene: TRBV14; abundance: few; CDR3aa: CASSFEGGSPLHF; CDR3nt: TGTGCCAGCAGCTTTGAGGGGGGGTCACCCCTCCACTTT
d_gene: NA; j_gene: TRBJ2-7; v_gene: TRBV20-1; abundance: NA; CDR3aa: CSASPRTEYEQYF; CDR3nt: TGCAGTGCTAGTCCCCGCACTGAGTACGAGCAGTACTTC